A single sample is the source of the 27 T cell receptor beta chains below, sequenced in a study of blood T cell repertoires in COVID-19 (dated by TCRdb to the early 2020s). The library was made by the immunoSEQ multiplex PCR assay. TCRdb took this table from immuneACCESS and kept in-frame rearrangements with V and J called. Such tables lack part of the clones; where checked against another copy, unresolved V genes explain under half of the gap, and the rest is unexplained. Recorded for this sample are approximately 150,000 clones; about nine tenths of them occurred a single time. 1.6% of the sample rests with the top ten. Sequenced sample: peripheral blood. These receptors all stem from a woman aged 50 to 65 with acute or convalescent COVID-19.

This clone was recorded a few times. The chain couples TRBV5-1 to TRBJ1-1, with 7 nucleotides matching TRBD1. The CDR3 runs 15 residues. V lost 0 bases, J lost 3 bases, and 5 bases stayed unmatched. CDR1 and CDR2 (germline): SGHRS, YFSETQ. The DNA of the CDR3 is TGCGCCAGCAGCTTGGATTTCAGGGGGGACACTGAAGCTTTCTTT. It translates to CASSLDFRGDTEAFF.

The gene calls are TRBV19 and TRBJ1-6; 9 bases fit TRBD1. The CDR3 loop spans 18 amino acids. From germline, CDR1 is LNHDA and CDR2 SQIVND (reference sequence). The junction had 12 bases not matched to a gene; V was cut back by 3 bases and J by 6 bases. The CDR3 spells CASSMVILATGGNSPLHF. As DNA, the CDR3 is TGTGCCAGTAGTATGGTTATTTTGGCGACAGGGGGTAATTCACCCCTCCACTTT. Full variable domain (outside the CDR3, taken from reference TRBV19 and TRBJ1-6): DGGITQSPKYLFRKEGQNVTLSCEQNLNHDAMYWYRQDPGQGLRLIYYSQIVNDFQKGDIAEGYSVSREKKESFPLTVTSAQKNPTAFYLCASSMVILATGGNSPLHFGNGTRLTVT.

This clone was seen a single time. CDR3 loop: CAWSSGGVNEQFF. The CDR3 nucleotides read TGTGCCTGGAGCAGCGGAGGAGTCAATGAGCAGTTCTTC. The rearrangement joins TRBV30 to TRBJ2-1; the D gene is possibly TRBD2 (5 bases). There are 13 residues in the CDR3. V dropped 3 bases and J dropped 6 bases, with 12 bases sitting between them. Looked up from germline, CDR1 is GTSNPN and CDR2 is SVGIG (reference sequence). The variable domain in full, completed from reference TRBV30 and TRBJ2-1, reads SQTIHQWPATLVQPVGSPLSLECTVEGTSNPNLYWYRQAAGRGLQLLFYSVGIGQISSEVPQNLSASRPQDRQFILSSKKLLLSDSGFYLCAWSSGGVNEQFFGPGTRLTVL.

The V call is TRBV5-1, the J call TRBJ2-7; D is unresolved. Between the trimmed V and J ends, which lost 0 bases and 3 bases, there was a span of 7 bases. The CDR3 spans 13 residues. Germline lookup yields CDR1 SGHRS and CDR2 YFSETQ. The CDR3 DNA reads as TGCGCCAGCAGCTTGGACGGGTACTACGAGCAGTACTTC. This sequence encodes CASSLDGYYEQYF.

CDR3 region: CAIGGTGDVYEQYF. The CDR3 DNA sequence: TGTGCCATTGGCGGGACAGGGGACGTCTACGAGCAGTACTTC. The chain employs TRBV10-3 and TRBJ2-7, with 10 bases identical to TRBD1. Germline loops: CDR1 ENHRY, CDR2 SYGVKD. V lost 9 bases and J lost 3; bases outside the gene matches: 8. The CDR3 is 14 residues long.

V and J are TRBV6-5 and TRBJ2-7; 7 bases fit TRBD1. The V segment lost 6 bases and the J segment 3 bases; nucleotides outside the gene matches: 8. The V gene's germline CDR1 is MNHEY and CDR2 SVGAGI. The CDR3 length is 14 residues. CDR3 amino acids: CASSPGQSFYEQYF. DNA for the CDR3: TGTGCCAGCAGCCCGGGACAGAGCTTCTACGAGCAGTACTTC.

The chain uses TRBV6-5 and TRBJ1-1; 11 bases agree with TRBD1. This CDR3 is 14 amino acids long. Trimming removed 5 bases from V and 4 bases from J; junction bases left unmatched: 3. Per germline, CDR1 MNHEY and CDR2 SVGAGI. In DNA, the CDR3 is TGTGCCAGCAGTACCGGGACAGGGGGCACTGAAGCTTTCTTT. Translated: CASSTGTGGTEAFF.

The genes are TRBV6-5 and TRBJ1-1; 7 bases line up with TRBD1. This CDR3 has 14 residues. CDR1 is MNHEY and CDR2 is SVGAGI in the germline V gene. V gave up 5 bases and J gave up 3 bases; unmatched junction bases: 6. Here the CDR3 DNA reads TGTGCCAGCAGTCACAGGGGCCCGGACACTGAAGCTTTCTTT. This codes for CASSHRGPDTEAFF.

The rearrangement links TRBV3-1 (or the pseudogene TRBV3-2) to TRBJ2-5, with 11 bases that match TRBD1. J gave up 4 bases and V 4 bases, and 5 bases lay outside the gene matches. The V gene's germline CDR1 is LGHDT and CDR2 YNNKEL (reference sequence). The CDR3 totals 15 residues. The CDR3 region has the DNA TGTGCCAGCAGCCCCGCCGGGACAGGGGGAGAGACCCAGTACTTC. Translation: CASSPAGTGGETQYF.

The chain has TRBV14 and TRBJ1-4; tentatively, D is TRBD1 (5 bases). The CDR3 is 15 residues long. Deletions cut 0 bases from V and 8 bases from J, with 13 bases between. The V gene's germline CDR1 is SGHDN and CDR2 FVKESK. CDR3 sequence (DNA): TGTGCCAGCAGCCAAGACGGACGGGGGGTAGAAAAACTGTTTTTT. Protein: CASSQDGRGVEKLFF.

V is TRBV5-6 and J is TRBJ2-7; 7 bases are shared with TRBD2. Germline assignment: CDR1 SGHDT and CDR2 YYEEEE. The CDR3 length is 15 residues. The V gene end was trimmed by 4 bases and the J gene end by 4 bases; junction bases not matched to a gene: 11. The CDR3 protein is CASSPVLGGSYEQYF. The CDR3 DNA is TGTGCCAGCAGCCCAGTCCTCGGGGGGTCTTACGAGCAGTACTTC. The full variable domain, with the rest looked up from reference TRBV5-6 and TRBJ2-7, is DAGVTQSPTHLIKTRGQQVTLRCSPKSGHDTVSWYQQALGQGPQFIFQYYEEEERQRGNFPDRFSGHQFPNYSSELNVNALLLGDSALYLCASSPVLGGSYEQYFGPGTRLTVT.

V is TRBV19 and J is TRBJ2-2; possible D gene TRBD2, 6 bases. Germline-derived CDR1 and CDR2 are LNHDA and SQIVND (reference sequence). The CDR3 is 16 amino acids. V lost 1 base to trimming and J lost 4 bases, with 13 bases between them. The CDR3 region has the DNA TGTGCCAGTAGTATAGTAGGCGCGCGGGGCACCGGGGAGCTGTTTTTT. It encodes CASSIVGARGTGELFF.

The chain employs TRBV11-2 and TRBJ1-2; D gene ambiguous. The V gene's germline CDR1 is SGHAT and CDR2 FQNNGV. With 4 bases removed from V and 7 bases from J, the gap between germline ends came to 16 bases. The CDR3 loop spans 14 amino acids. CDR3 sequence (DNA): TGTGCCAGCAGCTCTTGGGTCGGGGAATCTGGCTACACCTTC. Amino acids: CASSSWVGESGYTF.

The chain has TRBV7-6 and TRBJ2-4, with 7 positions matching TRBD2. With V trimmed by 2 bases and J by 3 bases, 7 bases remained unmatched. Germline CDR1 is SGHVS and CDR2 is FNYEAQ. This CDR3 region has 16 residues. CDR3 sequence (DNA): TGTGCCAGCAGCTTACTCCGGGGGGAAGACAAAAACATTCAGTACTTC. Its translation: CASSLLRGEDKNIQYF. The full variable domain, rest sourced from reference TRBV7-6 and TRBJ2-4, is GAGVSQSPRYKVTKRGQDVALRCDPISGHVSLYWYRQALGQGPEFLTYFNYEAQQDKSGLPNDRFSAERPEGSISTLTIQRTEQRDSAMYRCASSLLRGEDKNIQYFGAGTRLSVL.

CDR3 bases: TGTGCCAGCTCACCTAACCGGGCCTCAGGGAACTATGGCTACACCTTC. Protein sequence: CASSPNRASGNYGYTF. This chain links TRBV18 with TRBJ1-2; TRBD1 might be the D (5 bases). Per germline, CDR1 KGHSH and CDR2 LQKENI. V was pared by 3 bases and J by 2 bases, with 16 bases between. The CDR3 totals 16 residues.

This clone showed up many times. The rearrangement uses TRBV30 and TRBJ1-5; TRBD1 aligns across 8 bases. Germline CDR1 reads GTSNPN; CDR2 reads SVGIG (reference sequence). The CDR3 contains 13 residues. Trimming at V came to 3 bases and at J to 5 bases, leaving 3 bases not matched to a gene. In DNA, the CDR3 is TGTGCCTGGAGCACAGGGGGTTATCAGCCCCAGCATTTT. Protein: CAWSTGGYQPQHF.

The chain is built from TRBV4-2 and TRBJ2-2; D perhaps matches TRBD1 (6 bases). Germline assignment: CDR1 LGHNA and CDR2 YNFKEQ. The V end lost 0 bases, the J end lost 5 bases, and 19 bases lay between the germline ends. The length of the CDR3 is 18 residues. CDR3 sequence (DNA): TGTGCCAGCAGCCAAGATTCTCTGCCCAGGGGCAATACCGGGGAGCTGTTTTTT. Residues: CASSQDSLPRGNTGELFF.

The DNA for the CDR3 is TGTGCCTGGAGTGTCGCAGGGGAGAGTGGCTACACCTTC. Translated, it gives CAWSVAGESGYTF. The chain uses TRBV30 and TRBJ1-2; TRBD1 is a possible D gene (6 bases). With 0 bases removed from V and 7 bases from J, the gap between germline ends came to 12 bases. The CDR3 is 13 amino acids. Germline V gene sequence: CDR1 GTSNPN, CDR2 SVGIG (reference sequence).

V is TRBV21-1 and J is TRBJ1-1. TRBV21-1 is a pseudogene locus. The length of the CDR3 is 16 residues. In DNA, the CDR3 is TGTGCCAGCAGCAAAGGAGGAACAACGGGGTCCACTGAAGCTTTCTTT. This encodes CASSKGGTTGSTEAFF.

CDR3 in DNA: TGCGCCAGCAGCTTGCCGACTGCTGATACGCAGTATTTT. Its translation is CASSLPTADTQYF. The rearrangement links TRBV5-1 to TRBJ2-3; D gene ambiguous. The CDR3 is made up of 13 amino acids. CDR1 and CDR2 (germline): SGHRS, YFSETQ. Trimming removed 1 base at V and 6 bases at J, with 9 bases between.

This CDR3 reads CASNWGSGGSQETQYF. In DNA, the CDR3 is TGTGCCAGCAATTGGGGATCTGGCGGGAGCCAAGAGACCCAGTACTTC. V gene TRBV7-9 combines with J gene TRBJ2-5; 7 bases agree with TRBD2. J was trimmed by 1 base and V by 7 bases; bases with no gene match: 12. The CDR3 covers 16 residues. CDR1 is SEHNR, CDR2 FQNEAQ, per germline (reference sequence).

The chain joins TRBV5-4 to TRBJ1-2; the D gene is possibly TRBD1 (6 bases). Per the germline V gene, CDR1 is SGHNT and CDR2 is YYREEE (reference sequence). The CDR3 spans 14 residues. The germline V and J ends were trimmed by 0 bases and 4 bases, with 10 bases remaining between them. CDR3 sequence (DNA): TGTGCCAGCAGCTTGGACCCAGGGGTCTATGGCTACACCTTC. Protein product: CASSLDPGVYGYTF.

The chain couples TRBV11-2 to TRBJ2-7; maybe TRBD2 (5 bases). The ends were cut back, 4 bases at V and 3 bases at J, with 10 bases in the middle. The CDR3 spans 13 residues. CDR1 is SGHAT and CDR2 is FQNNGV in the germline V gene. The CDR3 region has the DNA TGTGCCAGCAGCTCGGGAAACCTCTACGAGCAGTACTTC. It translates to CASSSGNLYEQYF.

This clone was detected once. The gene calls are TRBV6-2 or TRBV6-3 and TRBJ1-1; TRBD1 matches at 7 bases. The CDR3 totals 14 residues. The J segment lost 0 bases and the V segment lost 5 bases, leaving 3 bases of the junction unmatched. Per germline, CDR1 MNHEY and CDR2 SVGEGT. CDR3 protein: CASSRDSLNTEAFF. CDR3 nucleotides: TGTGCCAGCAGTCGGGACAGCCTGAACACTGAAGCTTTCTTT.

The chain joins TRBV20-1 to TRBJ1-2; D may be TRBD1 (5 bases). Deletions cut 3 bases from V and 0 bases from J, with 8 bases between. The CDR3 spans 13 residues. CDR1 and CDR2 (germline): DFQATT, SNEGSKA (reference sequence). In DNA, the CDR3 is TGCAGTGCTAGTAGACAGCCTAACTATGGCTACACCTTC. Encoded protein: CSASRQPNYGYTF.

This clone was seen just once. This chain joins TRBV12-3 or TRBV12-4 and TRBJ2-1; D is unclear. Deletions cut 2 bases from V and 5 bases from J, with 7 bases between. This CDR3 is built from 13 residues. The CDR3 DNA follows: TGTGCCAGCAGTTTAAGCTCTAACAATGAGCAGTTCTTC. Translation: CASSLSSNNEQFF.

This chain connects TRBV18 to TRBJ1-1, with a possible D match to TRBD1 (5 bases). Trimming took off 3 bases at V and 5 bases at J, with 13 bases between the two ends. The germline CDR1 and CDR2 sequences are KGHSH and LQKENI. This CDR3 is 14 amino acids long. CDR3 in DNA: TGTGCCAGCTCACCGCTGCAGGGAACAACTGAAGCTTTCTTT. Encoded protein: CASSPLQGTTEAFF.